The entry below describes one T cell receptor beta chain. These data originate in a study of preoperative IRX-2 immunotherapy in early breast cancer. Treatment given: preoperative locoregional IRX-2 cytokine immunotherapy. Here immunoSEQ multiplex PCR was the method, and the copy in TCRdb shows in-frame clones only, minus some. The repertoire holds over 25,000 clones, with about 81% as singletons. The sequence was obtained from a human donor with breast cancer. The specimen was lymph node tissue, collected after IRX-2 immunotherapy.

The CDR3 DNA reads TGTGCCACCAGCAGAGGGAGGGACAGGGGAGACTATGGCTACACCTTC. Translating it yields CATSRGRDRGDYGYTF. The gene calls are TRBV15 and TRBJ1-2; 10 bases fit TRBD1. Germline lookup yields CDR1 LNHNV and CDR2 YYDKDF (reference sequence). V dropped 1 base and J dropped 3; count of bases not matched to a gene: 5. The CDR3 has 16 residues.